The 13 T cell receptor beta chains given below trace back to one sample, sequenced in a study of blood T cells in healthy people across ages. Together with a sample-barcoded 5' primer, a J-beta primer mix was included in a second PCR lasting about 7 to 12 cycles. MiXCR was run by TCRdb on the 5' RACE reads, yielding one entry per CDR3 protein. The sample has roughly 800,000 distinct CDR3 sequences, around a quarter seen once. This sample also belongs to another study, concerning T cells of mothers and their children.

Sequences were obtained from blood. The receptors come from a boy under 18 in good health.

This chain joins TRBV20-1 and TRBJ2-1; no reliable D call. The CDR3 loop spans 15 amino acids. Trimming took off 3 bases at V and 0 bases at J, with 12 bases between the two ends. Germline V gives CDR1 DFQATT, CDR2 SNEGSKA (reference sequence). The CDR3 DNA reads TGCAGTGCTAGCCAGGTGCCGAGCTCCTACAATGAGCAGTTCTTC. It codes for CSASQVPSSYNEQFF.

This clonotype has a handful of counts. The gene calls are TRBV12-3 or TRBV12-4 and TRBJ2-6, with unresolved D. This CDR3 contains 13 residues. V was cut by 6 bases and J by 2 bases, with 5 bases left in between. The DNA for the CDR3 is TGTGCCAGCAGGACGCCTGGGGCCAACGTCCTGACTTTC. Translated, it gives CASRTPGANVLTF.

The rearrangement joins TRBV3-1 to TRBJ2-1; 8 bases agree with TRBD2. The last part of the DNA fits TRBJ2-7 better; the J call may be wrong. The CDR3 contains 15 residues. Germline V gene lookup returns CDR1 LGHDT and CDR2 YNNKEL (reference sequence). CDR3 sequence: CASRPRLAKTYEQYF. The CDR3 DNA follows: TGTGCCAGCAGACCCAGACTAGCGAAGACCTACGAGCAGTACTTC.

CDR3 bases: TGTGCCAGTAGTCCGGGCCCCCCTCAGCCCCAGCATTTT. The encoded protein is CASSPGPPQPQHF. The V and J genes are TRBV19 and TRBJ1-5, with D uncertain. Trimming removed 5 bases at V and 6 bases at J, with 11 bases between. The germline V gene has CDR1 LNHDA and CDR2 SQIVND (reference sequence). The CDR3 loop spans 13 amino acids.

The chain links TRBV20-1 to TRBJ2-6; D gene uncertain. The germline V gene has CDR1 DFQATT and CDR2 SNEGSKA (reference sequence). The V end lost 5 bases, the J end lost 4 bases, and 12 bases lay between the germline ends. The CDR3 spans 14 residues. CDR3 coding DNA: TGCAGTGCTGTAACAAGGTTAGGGGCCAACGTCCTGACTTTC. It specifies CSAVTRLGANVLTF.

The chain combines TRBV28 with TRBJ1-1; possibly TRBD1 for D (5 bases). V was cut by 4 bases and J by 1 base, with 10 bases left in between. The CDR3 length is 14 residues. Looked up from germline, CDR1 is MDHEN and CDR2 is SYDVKM. The CDR3 DNA is TGTGCCAGCAGTTGGGGACGGGGGAACACTGAAGCTTTCTTT. Its protein product is CASSWGRGNTEAFF. Together with reference TRBV28 and TRBJ1-1, the CDR3 gives the full variable domain: DVKVTQSSRYLVKRTGEKVFLECVQDMDHENMFWYRQDPGLGLRLIYFSYDVKMKEKGDIPEGYSVSREKKERFSLILESASTNQTSMYLCASSWGRGNTEAFFGQGTRLTVV.

The gene calls are TRBV29-1 and TRBJ2-7, with TRBD2 as a possible D gene (6 bases). Trimming cost V 2 bases and J 1 base, with 12 bases left between them. CDR3 length: 14 amino acids. CDR1 is SQVTM and CDR2 is ANQGSEA in the germline V gene. The CDR3 loop is CSVEFRDSSYEQYF. The CDR3 nucleotides are TGCAGCGTTGAATTCCGGGACTCATCCTACGAGCAGTACTTC.

This sequence joins TRBV20-1 and TRBJ2-4, with 9 bases lining up with TRBD1. The CDR3 runs 14 residues. Losses at the gene ends were 6 bases for V and 8 bases for J; bases not matched to a gene: 11. CDR1 is DFQATT, CDR2 SNEGSKA, per germline (reference sequence). The CDR3 sequence: CSAEHVGQGDIQYF. CDR3 DNA: TGCAGTGCAGAGCACGTGGGACAGGGAGACATTCAGTACTTC.

This clonotype has only one observation. The V and J genes are TRBV7-9 and TRBJ2-3, with 11 bases lining up with TRBD2. Germline lookup yields CDR1 SEHNR and CDR2 FQNEAQ (reference sequence). The junction had 7 bases not matched to a gene; V was cut back by 3 bases and J by 5 bases. CDR3 length equals 16 residues. CDR3 in amino acids: CASSFLAGGSGDTQYF. CDR3 sequence (DNA): TGTGCCAGCAGCTTTCTAGCGGGAGGTTCAGGAGATACGCAGTATTTT.

The chain joins TRBV6-5 to TRBJ2-3; a weak D match, TRBD2 (5 bases). Germline values: CDR1 MNHEY, CDR2 SVGAGI. Trimming removed 0 bases at V and 0 bases at J, with 7 bases between. The CDR3 is made up of 15 amino acids. The CDR3 reads CASSYSGGSTDTQYF. The CDR3 region has the DNA TGTGCCAGCAGTTACTCGGGCGGGAGCACAGATACGCAGTATTTT.

The rearrangement links TRBV7-9 to TRBJ1-3; D uncertain. The ends were cut back, 5 bases at V and 0 bases at J, with 8 bases in the middle. The CDR3 is 14 residues long. Per the germline V gene, CDR1 is SEHNR and CDR2 is FQNEAQ (reference sequence). The CDR3, as DNA: TGTGCCAGCAGCCGTCAAGACTCTGGAAACACCATATATTTT. It encodes CASSRQDSGNTIYF.

In its sample, this clonotype was seen a few times. At one boundary the junction diverges from the germline segment, which might be a read error. The chain joins TRBV4-2 to TRBJ2-1; TRBD1 might be the D (5 bases). The germline gives CDR1 LGHNA, CDR2 YNFKEQ. The CDR3 spans 14 residues. CDR3 loop: CASSLSGLYNEQFF. The CDR3 DNA reads as TGTGCCAGTAGCCTCTCAGGGCTCTACAATGAGCAGTTCTTC.

In its sample, this clonotype was seen once. An end of the junction does not agree with germline; a read error may underlie this. The chain joins TRBV20-1 to TRBJ1-4; no firm D call. Germline CDR1 is DFQATT and CDR2 is SNEGSKA (reference sequence). The CDR3 loop spans 13 amino acids. The CDR3 loop is CSARGPYNEKLFF. CDR3 coding DNA: TGCAGTGCGAGAGGGCCTTATAATGAAAAACTGTTTTTT.